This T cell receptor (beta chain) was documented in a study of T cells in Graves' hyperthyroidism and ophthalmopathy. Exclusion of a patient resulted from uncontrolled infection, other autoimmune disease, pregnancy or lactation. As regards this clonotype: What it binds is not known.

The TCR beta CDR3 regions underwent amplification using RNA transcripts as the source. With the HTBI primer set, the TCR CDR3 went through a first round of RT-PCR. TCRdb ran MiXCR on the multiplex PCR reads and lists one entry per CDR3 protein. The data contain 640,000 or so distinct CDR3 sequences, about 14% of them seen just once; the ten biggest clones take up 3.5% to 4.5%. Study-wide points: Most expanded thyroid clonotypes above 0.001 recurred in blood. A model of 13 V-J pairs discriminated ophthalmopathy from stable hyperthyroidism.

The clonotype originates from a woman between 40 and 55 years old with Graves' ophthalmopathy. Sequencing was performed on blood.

The CDR3 loop is CASSYTIRVTEAFF. CDR3 DNA: TGTGCCAGCAGTTACACAATCAGGGTAACTGAAGCTTTCTTT. The genes are TRBV6-5 and TRBJ1-1; D possibly corresponds to TRBD1 (5 bases). Germline lookup yields CDR1 MNHEY and CDR2 SVGAGI. The CDR3 covers 14 residues. V was trimmed by 2 bases and J by 5 bases, leaving 12 bases between them.